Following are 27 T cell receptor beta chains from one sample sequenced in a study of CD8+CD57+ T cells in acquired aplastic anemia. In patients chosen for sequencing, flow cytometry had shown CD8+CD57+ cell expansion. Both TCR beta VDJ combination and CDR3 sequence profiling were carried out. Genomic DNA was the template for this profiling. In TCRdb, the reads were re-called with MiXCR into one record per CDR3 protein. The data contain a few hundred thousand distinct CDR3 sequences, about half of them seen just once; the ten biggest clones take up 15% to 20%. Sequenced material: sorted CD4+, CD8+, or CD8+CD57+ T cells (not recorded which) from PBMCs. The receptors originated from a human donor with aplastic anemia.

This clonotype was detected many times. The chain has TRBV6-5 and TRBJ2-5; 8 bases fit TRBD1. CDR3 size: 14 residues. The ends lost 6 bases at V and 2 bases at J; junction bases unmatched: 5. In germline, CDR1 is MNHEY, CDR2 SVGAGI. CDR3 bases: TGTGCCAGCAGACAAGACAGGGGACAAGAGACCCAGTACTTC. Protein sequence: CASRQDRGQETQYF.

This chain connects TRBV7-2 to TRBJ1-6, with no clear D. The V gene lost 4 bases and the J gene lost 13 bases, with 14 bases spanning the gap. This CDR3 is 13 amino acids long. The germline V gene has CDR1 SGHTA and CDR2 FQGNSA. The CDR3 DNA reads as TGTGCCAGCAGCTCAACCGGGGAAGGTCCCCTCCACTTT. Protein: CASSSTGEGPLHF.

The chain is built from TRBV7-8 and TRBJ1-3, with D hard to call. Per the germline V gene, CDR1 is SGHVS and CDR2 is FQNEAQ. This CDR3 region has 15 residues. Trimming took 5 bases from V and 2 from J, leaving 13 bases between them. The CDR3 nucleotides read TGTGCCAGCAGCACCGGACGGAGGACTGGAAACACCATATATTTT. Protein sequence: CASSTGRRTGNTIYF. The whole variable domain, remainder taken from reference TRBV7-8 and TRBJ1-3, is GAGVSQSPRYKVAKRGQDVALRCDPISGHVSLFWYQQALGQGPEFLTYFQNEAQLDKSGLPSDRFFAERPEGSVSTLKIQRTQQEDSAVYLCASSTGRRTGNTIYFGEGSWLTVV.

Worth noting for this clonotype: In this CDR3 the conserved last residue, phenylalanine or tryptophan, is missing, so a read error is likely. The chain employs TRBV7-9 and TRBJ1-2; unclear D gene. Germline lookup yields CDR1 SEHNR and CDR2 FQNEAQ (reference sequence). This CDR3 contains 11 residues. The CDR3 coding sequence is TGTGCCAGCAGTTTAGCGCAAGACTACACCGTC. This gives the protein CASSLAQDYTV.

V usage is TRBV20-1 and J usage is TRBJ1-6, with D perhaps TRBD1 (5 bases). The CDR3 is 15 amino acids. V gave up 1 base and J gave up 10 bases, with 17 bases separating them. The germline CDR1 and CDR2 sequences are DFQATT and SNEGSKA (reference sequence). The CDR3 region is CSARARGSSRSPLHF. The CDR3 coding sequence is TGCAGTGCTAGAGCACGGGGCAGCTCCCGATCACCCCTCCACTTT.

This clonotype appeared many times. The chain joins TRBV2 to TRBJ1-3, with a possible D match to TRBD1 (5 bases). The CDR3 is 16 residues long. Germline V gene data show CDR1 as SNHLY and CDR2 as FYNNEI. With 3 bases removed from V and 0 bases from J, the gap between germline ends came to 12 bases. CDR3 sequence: CASSDVGGNSGNTIYF. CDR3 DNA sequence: TGTGCCAGCAGTGATGTTGGGGGGAACTCTGGAAACACCATATATTTT.

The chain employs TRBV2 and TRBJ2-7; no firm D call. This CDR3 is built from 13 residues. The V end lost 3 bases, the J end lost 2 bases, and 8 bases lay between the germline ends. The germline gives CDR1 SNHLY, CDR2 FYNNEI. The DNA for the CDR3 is TGTGCCAGCAGTGACCCCCGGACCTACGAGCAGTACTTC. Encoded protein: CASSDPRTYEQYF.

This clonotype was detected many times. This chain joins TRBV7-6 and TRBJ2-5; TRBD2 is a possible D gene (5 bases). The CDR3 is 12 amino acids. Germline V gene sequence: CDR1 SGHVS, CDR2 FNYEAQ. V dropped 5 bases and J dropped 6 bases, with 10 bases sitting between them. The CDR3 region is CASSGGAKTQYF. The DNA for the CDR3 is TGTGCCAGCAGCGGAGGCGCGAAGACCCAGTACTTC. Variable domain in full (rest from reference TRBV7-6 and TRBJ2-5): GAGVSQSPRYKVTKRGQDVALRCDPISGHVSLYWYRQALGQGPEFLTYFNYEAQQDKSGLPNDRFSAERPEGSISTLTIQRTEQRDSAMYRCASSGGAKTQYFGPGTRLLVL.

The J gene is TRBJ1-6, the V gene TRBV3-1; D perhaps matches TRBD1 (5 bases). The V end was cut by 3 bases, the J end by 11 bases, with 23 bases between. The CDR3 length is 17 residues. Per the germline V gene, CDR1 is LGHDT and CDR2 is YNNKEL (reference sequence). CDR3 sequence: CASSQTGGESSNPPLHF. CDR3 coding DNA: TGTGCCAGCAGCCAGACCGGGGGTGAGTCCTCGAATCCACCCCTCCACTTT.

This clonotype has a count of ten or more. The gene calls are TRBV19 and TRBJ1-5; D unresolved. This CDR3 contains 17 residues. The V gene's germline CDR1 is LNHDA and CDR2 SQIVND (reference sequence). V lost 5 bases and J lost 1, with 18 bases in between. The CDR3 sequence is CASSPRTEDWSNQPQHF. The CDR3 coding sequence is TGTGCCAGTAGTCCGAGGACGGAGGATTGGAGCAATCAGCCCCAGCATTTT. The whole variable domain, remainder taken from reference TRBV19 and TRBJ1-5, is DGGITQSPKYLFRKEGQNVTLSCEQNLNHDAMYWYRQDPGQGLRLIYYSQIVNDFQKGDIAEGYSVSREKKESFPLTVTSAQKNPTAFYLCASSPRTEDWSNQPQHFGDGTRLSIL.

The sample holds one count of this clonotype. The CDR3 nucleotides read TGTGCCAGCAGCTTATCCAGAGGGCAGGGTGAGGGCTACACCTTC. This sequence encodes CASSLSRGQGEGYTF. This sequence joins TRBV7-2 and TRBJ1-2, with D maybe TRBD1 (5 bases). The germline CDR1 and CDR2 sequences are SGHTA and FQGNSA. The CDR3 is 15 amino acids. V lost 2 bases and J lost 8, with 18 bases in between.

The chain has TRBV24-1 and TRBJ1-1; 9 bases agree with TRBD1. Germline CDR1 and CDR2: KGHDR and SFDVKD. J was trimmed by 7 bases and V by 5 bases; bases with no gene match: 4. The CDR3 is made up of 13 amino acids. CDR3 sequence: CATSAGDRDEAFF. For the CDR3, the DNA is TGTGCCACCAGTGCCGGGGACAGGGATGAAGCTTTCTTT.

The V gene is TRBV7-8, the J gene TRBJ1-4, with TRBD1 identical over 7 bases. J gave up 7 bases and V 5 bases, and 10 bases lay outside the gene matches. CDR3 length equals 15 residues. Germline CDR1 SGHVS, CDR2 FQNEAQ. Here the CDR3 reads CASSPTGTVSEKLFF. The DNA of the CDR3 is TGTGCCAGCAGCCCTACCGGGACAGTTAGTGAAAAACTGTTTTTT.

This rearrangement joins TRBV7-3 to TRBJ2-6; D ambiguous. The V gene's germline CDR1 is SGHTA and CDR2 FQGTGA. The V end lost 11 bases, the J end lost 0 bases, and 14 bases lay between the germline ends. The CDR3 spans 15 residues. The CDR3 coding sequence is TGTGCCGTACCGCCAAATACCTCTGGGGCCAACGTCCTGACTTTC. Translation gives CAVPPNTSGANVLTF.

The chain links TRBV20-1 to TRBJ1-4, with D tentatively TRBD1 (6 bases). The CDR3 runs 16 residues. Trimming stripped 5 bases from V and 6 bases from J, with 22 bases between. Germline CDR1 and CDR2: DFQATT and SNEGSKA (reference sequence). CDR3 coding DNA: TGCAGTGCTCCCCCTGGCTTTACAGGGTCGGATGAAAAACTGTTTTTT. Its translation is CSAPPGFTGSDEKLFF.

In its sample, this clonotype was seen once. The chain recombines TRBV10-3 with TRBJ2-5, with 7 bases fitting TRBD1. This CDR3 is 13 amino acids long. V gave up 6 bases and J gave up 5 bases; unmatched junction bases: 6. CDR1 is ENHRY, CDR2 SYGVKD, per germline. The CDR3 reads CAISGTAEETQYF. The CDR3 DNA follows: TGTGCCATCAGCGGGACAGCAGAGGAGACCCAGTACTTC.

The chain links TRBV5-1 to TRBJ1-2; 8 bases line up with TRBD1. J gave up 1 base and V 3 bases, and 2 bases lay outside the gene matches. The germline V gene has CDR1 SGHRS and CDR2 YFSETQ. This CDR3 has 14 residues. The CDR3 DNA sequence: TGCGCCAGCAGCTCGACAGGGGATAACTATGGCTACACCTTC. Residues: CASSSTGDNYGYTF. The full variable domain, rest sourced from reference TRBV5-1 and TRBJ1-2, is KAGVTQTPRYLIKTRGQQVTLSCSPISGHRSVSWYQQTPGQGLQFLFEYFSETQRNKGNFPGRFSGRQFSNSRSEMNVSTLELGDSALYLCASSSTGDNYGYTFGSGTRLTVV.

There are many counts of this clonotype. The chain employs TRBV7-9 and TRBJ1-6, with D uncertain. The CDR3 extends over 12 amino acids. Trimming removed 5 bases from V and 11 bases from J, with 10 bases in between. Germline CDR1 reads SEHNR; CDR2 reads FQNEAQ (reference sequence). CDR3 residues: CASSPPVPPLHF. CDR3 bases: TGTGCCAGCAGCCCCCCCGTCCCACCCCTCCACTTT.

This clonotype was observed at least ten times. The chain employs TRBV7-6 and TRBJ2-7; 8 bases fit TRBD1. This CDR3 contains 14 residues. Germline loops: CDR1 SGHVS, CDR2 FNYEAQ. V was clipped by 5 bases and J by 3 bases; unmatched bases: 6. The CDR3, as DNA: TGTGCCAGCAGCCTCGGACAGGGATACTACGAGCAGTACTTC. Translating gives CASSLGQGYYEQYF.

In DNA, the CDR3 is TGTGCCAGCAGTTACTCGTCCCAGGGGTTCGGTGAAGCTTTCTTT. This codes for CASSYSSQGFGEAFF. The chain couples TRBV6-5 to TRBJ1-1; D might be TRBD1 (6 bases). The CDR3 length is 15 residues. Germline assignment: CDR1 MNHEY and CDR2 SVGAGI. Trimming removed 0 bases from V and 7 bases from J, with 15 bases in between.

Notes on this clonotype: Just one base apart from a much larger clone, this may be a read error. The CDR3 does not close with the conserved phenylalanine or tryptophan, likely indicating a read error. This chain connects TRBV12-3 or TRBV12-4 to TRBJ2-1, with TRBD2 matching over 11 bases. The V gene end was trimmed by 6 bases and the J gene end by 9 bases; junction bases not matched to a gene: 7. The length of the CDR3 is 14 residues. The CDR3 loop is CASSGTSGSGEQFL. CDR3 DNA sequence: TGTGCCAGCAGCGGGACTAGCGGTTCAGGTGAGCAGTTCCTC.

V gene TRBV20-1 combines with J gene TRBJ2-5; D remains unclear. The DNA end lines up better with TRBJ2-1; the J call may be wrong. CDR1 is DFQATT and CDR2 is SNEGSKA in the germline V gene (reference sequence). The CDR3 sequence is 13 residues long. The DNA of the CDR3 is TGCAGTGTCTCATTGGACTCCTACAATGAGCAGTTCTTC. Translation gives CSVSLDSYNEQFF.

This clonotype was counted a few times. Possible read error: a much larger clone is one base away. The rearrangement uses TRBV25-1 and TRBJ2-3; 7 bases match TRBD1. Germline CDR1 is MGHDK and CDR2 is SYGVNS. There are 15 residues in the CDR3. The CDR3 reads CASSFTRQGRDTQYF. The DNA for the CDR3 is TGCGCCAGCAGCTTCACGCGACAGGGAAGAGATACGCAGTATTTT.

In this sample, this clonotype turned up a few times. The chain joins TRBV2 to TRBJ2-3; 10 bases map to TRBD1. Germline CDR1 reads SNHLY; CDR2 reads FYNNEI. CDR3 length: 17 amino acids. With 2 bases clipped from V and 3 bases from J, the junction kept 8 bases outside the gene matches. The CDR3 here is CASSERGGTGETDTQYF. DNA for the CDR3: TGTGCCAGCAGTGAAAGGGGAGGGACAGGGGAAACAGATACGCAGTATTTT. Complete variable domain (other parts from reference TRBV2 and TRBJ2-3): EPEVTQTPSHQVTQMGQEVILRCVPISNHLYFYWYRQILGQKVEFLVSFYNNEISEKSEIFDDQFSVERPDGSNFTLKIRSTKLEDSAMYFCASSERGGTGETDTQYFGPGTRLTVL.

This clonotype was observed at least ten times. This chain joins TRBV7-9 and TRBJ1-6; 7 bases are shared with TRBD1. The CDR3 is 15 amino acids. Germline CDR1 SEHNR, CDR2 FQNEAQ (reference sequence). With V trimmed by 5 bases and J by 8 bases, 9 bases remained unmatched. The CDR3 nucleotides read TGTGCCAGCAGCGCCCGGGGCACAGGGGATTCACCCCTCCACTTT. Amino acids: CASSARGTGDSPLHF.

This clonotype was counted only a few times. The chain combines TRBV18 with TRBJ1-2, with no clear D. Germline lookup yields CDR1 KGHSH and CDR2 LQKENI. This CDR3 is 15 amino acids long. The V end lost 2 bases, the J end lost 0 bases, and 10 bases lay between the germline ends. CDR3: CASSPRSGANYGYTF. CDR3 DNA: TGTGCCAGCTCACCAAGGTCCGGAGCTAACTATGGCTACACCTTC.

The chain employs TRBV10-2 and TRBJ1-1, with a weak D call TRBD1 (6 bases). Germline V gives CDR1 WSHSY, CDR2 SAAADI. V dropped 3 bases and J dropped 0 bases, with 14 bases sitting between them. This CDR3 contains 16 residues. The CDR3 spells CASSEWKQGLNTEAFF. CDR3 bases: TGCGCCAGCAGTGAATGGAAACAGGGCTTGAACACTGAAGCTTTCTTT.